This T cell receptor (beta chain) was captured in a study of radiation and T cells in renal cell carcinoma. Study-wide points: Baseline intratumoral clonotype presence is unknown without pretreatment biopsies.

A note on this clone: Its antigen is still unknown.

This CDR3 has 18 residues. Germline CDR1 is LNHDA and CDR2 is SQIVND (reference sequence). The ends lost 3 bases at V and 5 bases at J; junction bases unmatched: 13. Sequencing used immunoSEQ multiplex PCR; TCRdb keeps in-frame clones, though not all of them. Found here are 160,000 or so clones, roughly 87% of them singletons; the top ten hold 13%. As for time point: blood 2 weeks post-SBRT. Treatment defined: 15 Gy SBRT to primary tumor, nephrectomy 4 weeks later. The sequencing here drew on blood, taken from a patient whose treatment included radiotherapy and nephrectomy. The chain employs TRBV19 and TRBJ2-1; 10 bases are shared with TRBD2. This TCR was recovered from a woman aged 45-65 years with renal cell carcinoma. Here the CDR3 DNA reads TGTGCCAGTAGTATCAGGGGATCTAGCGGGGGACTAAACAATGAGCAGTTCTTC. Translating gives CASSIRGSSGGLNNEQFF.